This is a list of T cell receptor beta chains from one sample in a study of blood T cell repertoires in COVID-19. Using immunoSEQ multiplex PCR, the repertoire was profiled, and TCRdb retains in-frame clones only, with some absent. The sample lists over 200,000 clones, roughly nine tenths occurring once. Source material: peripheral blood. These receptor sequences come from a man aged 40-55 years with active or convalescent COVID-19. CDR3s include the opening cysteine and the closing phenylalanine or tryptophan. Fields, in order: J gene, clone size, V gene, D gene, CDR3 DNA, CDR3 protein. A D gene is named only where the DNA matches it firmly. Rows may omit the clone size; those that give it use once, few, many or a size class.

j_gene: TRBJ2-4; abundance: .; v_gene: TRBV9; d_gene: .; CDR3nt: TGTGCCAGCAGCGGGGCGGGGGCAGCCAAAAACATTCAGTACTTC; CDR3aa: CASSGAGAAKNIQYF
j_gene: TRBJ2-2; abundance: .; v_gene: TRBV5-1; d_gene: .; CDR3nt: TGCGCCAGCAGCTCCGGGGAATTAAACACCGGGGAGCTGTTTTTT; CDR3aa: CASSSGELNTGELFF
j_gene: TRBJ2-1; abundance: .; v_gene: TRBV19; d_gene: TRBD2; CDR3nt: TGTGCCAGTAGTTTTGTAGCGGGGTTCAGCAATGAGCAGTTCTTC; CDR3aa: CASSFVAGFSNEQFF
j_gene: TRBJ1-2; abundance: .; v_gene: TRBV11-2; d_gene: .; CDR3nt: TGTGCCAGCAGCCTCGTGACTGACAGAAACGGCTACACCTTC; CDR3aa: CASSLVTDRNGYTF
j_gene: TRBJ2-3; abundance: .; v_gene: TRBV5-4; d_gene: TRBD1; CDR3nt: TGTGCCAGCAGGGGACAGGGGGCAGATACGCAGTATTTT; CDR3aa: CASRGQGADTQYF
j_gene: TRBJ2-1; abundance: .; v_gene: TRBV9; d_gene: TRBD2; CDR3nt: TGTGCCAGCAGCCCCAGCGGGGGGGCCGGGGGTGAGCAGTTCTTC; CDR3aa: CASSPSGGAGGEQFF
j_gene: TRBJ1-5; abundance: .; v_gene: TRBV9; d_gene: .; CDR3nt: TGTGCCAGCAGCCCCCTAGGCGGGAAGAATCAGCCCCAGCATTTT; CDR3aa: CASSPLGGKNQPQHF
j_gene: TRBJ1-5; abundance: .; v_gene: TRBV6-5; d_gene: .; CDR3nt: TGTGCCAGCAGTTACTCGGGAGGGCTTAGGCAGCCCCAGCATTTT; CDR3aa: CASSYSGGLRQPQHF
j_gene: TRBJ2-7; abundance: .; v_gene: TRBV5-8; d_gene: TRBD2; CDR3nt: TGTGCCAGCAGCACACCGGGACTAGGATCCTACGAGCAGTACTTC; CDR3aa: CASSTPGLGSYEQYF
j_gene: TRBJ1-5; abundance: .; v_gene: TRBV6-1; d_gene: .; CDR3nt: TGTGCCAGCAGTGAATTTTTGCCAGGCGAAAGCAATCAGCCCCAGCATTTT; CDR3aa: CASSEFLPGESNQPQHF
j_gene: TRBJ2-2; abundance: .; v_gene: TRBV10-3; d_gene: TRBD1; CDR3nt: TGTGCCATCAGGACCGGGACAGACGTGAACACCGGGGAGCTGTTTTTT; CDR3aa: CAIRTGTDVNTGELFF
j_gene: TRBJ2-7; abundance: .; v_gene: TRBV9; d_gene: TRBD2; CDR3nt: TGTGCCAGCAGCTTACGACTAGCGGGTATCAACGAGCAGTACTTC; CDR3aa: CASSLRLAGINEQYF
j_gene: TRBJ2-7; abundance: .; v_gene: TRBV19; d_gene: .; CDR3nt: TGTGCCAGTAGTATTTCGATTCCACATTCCTACGAGCAGTACTTC; CDR3aa: CASSISIPHSYEQYF
j_gene: TRBJ2-2; abundance: .; v_gene: TRBV2; d_gene: .; CDR3nt: TGTGCCAGCATCGAAGATAGCTGGAACACCGGGGAGCTGTTTTTT; CDR3aa: CASIEDSWNTGELFF
j_gene: TRBJ1-1; abundance: .; v_gene: TRBV27; d_gene: .; CDR3nt: TGTGCCAGCAGTCTTGACTGGAACACTGAAGCTTTCTTT; CDR3aa: CASSLDWNTEAFF
j_gene: TRBJ1-6; abundance: .; v_gene: TRBV28; d_gene: TRBD1; CDR3nt: TGTGCCAGCAGTTTATTCACAGGGGATTCACCCCTCCACTTT; CDR3aa: CASSLFTGDSPLHF
j_gene: TRBJ2-1; abundance: .; v_gene: TRBV9; d_gene: .; CDR3nt: TGTGCCAGCAGCGTAGGCGGCGGGGCCTACAATGAGCAGTTCTTC; CDR3aa: CASSVGGGAYNEQFF
j_gene: TRBJ1-6; abundance: .; v_gene: TRBV5-5; d_gene: .; CDR3nt: TGTGCCAGCAGCCCCGGGGGCTCCTATAATTCACCCCTCCACTTT; CDR3aa: CASSPGGSYNSPLHF
j_gene: TRBJ2-2; abundance: .; v_gene: TRBV27; d_gene: TRBD1; CDR3nt: TGTGCCAGCAATTCCGGGACAGGGAGTAGCGGGGAGCTGTTTTTT; CDR3aa: CASNSGTGSSGELFF
j_gene: TRBJ1-2; abundance: .; v_gene: TRBV24-1; d_gene: .; CDR3nt: TGTGCCACCAGGGGGCTATGGGGTGGCTACACCTTC; CDR3aa: CATRGLWGGYTF
j_gene: TRBJ1-1; abundance: once; v_gene: TRBV27; d_gene: TRBD1; CDR3nt: TGTGCCAGCAGTATAACGGACAGGGGTGGGGGCACTGAAGCTTTCTTT; CDR3aa: CASSITDRGGGTEAFF
j_gene: TRBJ1-6; abundance: .; v_gene: TRBV7-3; d_gene: .; CDR3nt: TGTGCCAGCAGCTTAAGGGCAGTAGGTTCACCCCTCCACTTT; CDR3aa: CASSLRAVGSPLHF
j_gene: TRBJ2-1; abundance: .; v_gene: TRBV11-1; d_gene: TRBD2; CDR3nt: TGTGCCAGCAGCTTAGGCGGCGGGGGAAATGAGCAGTTCTTC; CDR3aa: CASSLGGGGNEQFF
j_gene: TRBJ2-3; abundance: .; v_gene: TRBV19; d_gene: TRBD2; CDR3nt: TGTGCCAGTAGTATAAGCGGGGGACCCACAGATACGCAGTATTTT; CDR3aa: CASSISGGPTDTQYF
j_gene: TRBJ2-7; abundance: .; v_gene: TRBV28; d_gene: TRBD2; CDR3nt: TGTGCCAGCCCCACCCATTGGACTAGCGGGGACTACGAGCAGTACTTC; CDR3aa: CASPTHWTSGDYEQYF
j_gene: TRBJ2-5; abundance: .; v_gene: TRBV7-9; d_gene: .; CDR3nt: TGTGCCAGCAGCCTAGGGGCCGGAGGGGAGACCCAGTACTTC; CDR3aa: CASSLGAGGETQYF
j_gene: TRBJ1-2; abundance: .; v_gene: TRBV6-4; d_gene: .; CDR3nt: TGTGCCAGCAGTGGTCTCGGGGAAGGGCTCTATGGCTACACCTTC; CDR3aa: CASSGLGEGLYGYTF
j_gene: TRBJ1-4; abundance: .; v_gene: TRBV30; d_gene: TRBD1; CDR3nt: TGTGCCTGGAGTTCCCCACGCGATGACAGGGCGAATGAAAAACTGTTTTTT; CDR3aa: CAWSSPRDDRANEKLFF
j_gene: TRBJ1-4; abundance: once; v_gene: TRBV29-1; d_gene: .; CDR3nt: TGCAGCGTTGGTGGGAGGGGTGAAAAACTGTTTTTT; CDR3aa: CSVGGRGEKLFF
j_gene: TRBJ1-1; abundance: .; v_gene: TRBV28; d_gene: TRBD1; CDR3nt: TGTGCCAGCACGAGGAATGAAGGGACAGGGTTGAACACTGAAGCTTTCTTT; CDR3aa: CASTRNEGTGLNTEAFF
j_gene: TRBJ2-7; abundance: .; v_gene: TRBV29-1; d_gene: TRBD1; CDR3nt: TGCAGCGTTCGGACAGGGACCTACGAGCAGTACTTC; CDR3aa: CSVRTGTYEQYF
j_gene: TRBJ2-3; abundance: .; v_gene: TRBV9; d_gene: TRBD2; CDR3nt: TGTGCCAGCAGCGTAGCGACTAGCGGGAGGAGGTCAGATACGCAGTATTTT; CDR3aa: CASSVATSGRRSDTQYF
j_gene: TRBJ1-4; abundance: .; v_gene: TRBV27; d_gene: .; CDR3nt: TGTGCCAGCAGTTCGGACAGCCCCACAAGGGTTTCAAAACTGTTTTTT; CDR3aa: CASSSDSPTRVSKLFF
j_gene: TRBJ2-7; abundance: few; v_gene: TRBV5-1; d_gene: .; CDR3nt: TGCGCCAGCAGCTTGGCCACGGTTAGCTCCTACGAGCAGTACTTC; CDR3aa: CASSLATVSSYEQYF
j_gene: TRBJ1-2; abundance: .; v_gene: TRBV5-1; d_gene: .; CDR3nt: TGCGCCAGCAGCTTGGAAGGAAAAAACAGGAATGGCTACACCTTC; CDR3aa: CASSLEGKNRNGYTF
j_gene: TRBJ1-1; abundance: .; v_gene: TRBV6-5; d_gene: .; CDR3nt: TGTGCCAGCAATAAGGGGGTAAACACTGAAGCTTTCTTT; CDR3aa: CASNKGVNTEAFF
j_gene: TRBJ2-1; abundance: once; v_gene: TRBV27; d_gene: TRBD2; CDR3nt: TGTGCCAGCAGTAGCGGGAGCCCCTCCAATGAGCAGTTCTTC; CDR3aa: CASSSGSPSNEQFF
j_gene: TRBJ1-2; abundance: .; v_gene: TRBV27; d_gene: TRBD1; CDR3nt: TGTGCCAGCAGTTTATCGGGGACAGGATATGGCTACACCTTC; CDR3aa: CASSLSGTGYGYTF
j_gene: TRBJ2-3; abundance: .; v_gene: TRBV27; d_gene: TRBD2; CDR3nt: TGTGCCAGCAGTCCCGCGGGGGGCAGCACAGATACGCAGTATTTT; CDR3aa: CASSPAGGSTDTQYF
j_gene: TRBJ1-4; abundance: once; v_gene: TRBV5-1; d_gene: .; CDR3nt: TGCGCCAGCAGCTTGGCCGGCAACAGCCAGAATGAAAAACTGTTTTTT; CDR3aa: CASSLAGNSQNEKLFF
j_gene: TRBJ2-5; abundance: .; v_gene: TRBV11-3; d_gene: .; CDR3nt: TGTGCCAGCAGTCGGGGAGCCTCCCAAGAGACCCAGTACTTC; CDR3aa: CASSRGASQETQYF
j_gene: TRBJ2-2; abundance: .; v_gene: TRBV4-1; d_gene: .; CDR3nt: TGCGCCAGCAGCCAAGGACTGAACACCGGGGAGCTGTTTTTT; CDR3aa: CASSQGLNTGELFF
j_gene: TRBJ2-7; abundance: .; v_gene: TRBV4-1; d_gene: TRBD1; CDR3nt: TGCGCCAGCAGCCATACCGGGACAGCAGACGGCGAGCAGTACTTC; CDR3aa: CASSHTGTADGEQYF
j_gene: TRBJ2-1; abundance: .; v_gene: TRBV25-1; d_gene: TRBD2; CDR3nt: TGTGCCAGCAGTGACCCTTCGCGGGGGGGCGGACATGAGCAGTTCTTC; CDR3aa: CASSDPSRGGGHEQFF
j_gene: TRBJ1-5; abundance: .; v_gene: TRBV27; d_gene: TRBD1; CDR3nt: TGTGCCAGCAGGACAGGGGGGGACAATCAGCCCCAGCATTTT; CDR3aa: CASRTGGDNQPQHF
j_gene: TRBJ2-7; abundance: .; v_gene: TRBV6-2/TRBV6-3; d_gene: TRBD1; CDR3nt: TGTGCCAGCAGTCCGGGACAGGGCTTCTACGAGCAGTACTTC; CDR3aa: CASSPGQGFYEQYF
j_gene: TRBJ2-1; abundance: once; v_gene: TRBV9; d_gene: TRBD1; CDR3nt: TGTGCCAGCAGCGTAGCTGAGGGGGCAAGCTACAATGAGCAGTTCTTC; CDR3aa: CASSVAEGASYNEQFF
j_gene: TRBJ1-5; abundance: .; v_gene: TRBV19; d_gene: .; CDR3nt: TGTGCCAGTAGTATCGGGCATTGGGAGAGAGATAGCAATCAGCCCCAGCATTTT; CDR3aa: CASSIGHWERDSNQPQHF
j_gene: TRBJ1-4; abundance: .; v_gene: TRBV18; d_gene: .; CDR3nt: TGTGCCAGCTCACCACCTGCGGGTAATGAAAAACTGTTTTTT; CDR3aa: CASSPPAGNEKLFF
j_gene: TRBJ2-6; abundance: few; v_gene: TRBV5-1; d_gene: .; CDR3nt: TGCGCCAGCAGCGCCCGCGGGTCTGGGGCCAACGTCCTGACTTTC; CDR3aa: CASSARGSGANVLTF
j_gene: TRBJ2-3; abundance: .; v_gene: TRBV7-3; d_gene: TRBD2; CDR3nt: TGTGCCAGCAGCTTAATGGGCGGGAGCGGGTCAGATACGCAGTATTTT; CDR3aa: CASSLMGGSGSDTQYF
j_gene: TRBJ2-3; abundance: .; v_gene: TRBV11-1; d_gene: .; CDR3nt: TGTGCCAGCAGCTCGCGGACAGAACCCACAGATACGCAGTATTTT; CDR3aa: CASSSRTEPTDTQYF
j_gene: TRBJ1-1; abundance: .; v_gene: TRBV12-3/TRBV12-4; d_gene: .; CDR3nt: TGTGCCAGCAGTTTAGGTCCTCTCTCTGAAGCTTTCTTT; CDR3aa: CASSLGPLSEAFF
j_gene: TRBJ2-7; abundance: .; v_gene: TRBV7-6; d_gene: TRBD1; CDR3nt: TGTGCCAGCAGCTTGGGGACAGGGGGGTCCTACGAGCAGTACTTC; CDR3aa: CASSLGTGGSYEQYF
j_gene: TRBJ1-6; abundance: few; v_gene: TRBV5-1; d_gene: TRBD1; CDR3nt: TGCGCCAGCAGCTTGATCCGGGACAGGGGGCAAACCCTCCACTTT; CDR3aa: CASSLIRDRGQTLHF
j_gene: TRBJ1-2; abundance: .; v_gene: TRBV18; d_gene: TRBD1; CDR3nt: TGTGCCAGCTCACCAGGGACAGGGAACTATGGCTACACCTTC; CDR3aa: CASSPGTGNYGYTF
j_gene: TRBJ2-3; abundance: .; v_gene: TRBV29-1; d_gene: .; CDR3nt: TGCAGCGTTGAAGATGGGGGGGATACGCAGTATTTT; CDR3aa: CSVEDGGDTQYF
j_gene: TRBJ1-1; abundance: .; v_gene: TRBV19; d_gene: TRBD1; CDR3nt: TGTGCCAGTCATAACAGGGGGCTTTACACTGAAGCTTTCTTT; CDR3aa: CASHNRGLYTEAFF
j_gene: TRBJ2-1; abundance: .; v_gene: TRBV20-1; d_gene: .; CDR3nt: TGCAGTGCTTTGGGGCTCAATGAGCAGTTCTTC; CDR3aa: CSALGLNEQFF